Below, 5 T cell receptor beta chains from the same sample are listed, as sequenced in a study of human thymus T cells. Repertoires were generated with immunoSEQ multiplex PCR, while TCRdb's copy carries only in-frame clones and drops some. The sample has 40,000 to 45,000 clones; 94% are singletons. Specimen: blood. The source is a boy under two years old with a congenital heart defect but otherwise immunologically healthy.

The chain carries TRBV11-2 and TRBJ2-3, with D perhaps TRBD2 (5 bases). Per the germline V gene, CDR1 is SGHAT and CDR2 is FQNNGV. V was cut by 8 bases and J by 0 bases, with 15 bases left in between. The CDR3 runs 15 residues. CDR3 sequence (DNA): TGTGCCAGCTATTCCTTAGTAGCGAGCACAGATACGCAGTATTTT. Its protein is CASYSLVASTDTQYF.

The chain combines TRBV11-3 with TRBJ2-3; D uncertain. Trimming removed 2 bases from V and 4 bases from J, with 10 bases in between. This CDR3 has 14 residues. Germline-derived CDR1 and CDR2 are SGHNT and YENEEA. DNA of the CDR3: TGTGCCAGCAGCTTATGGGCTAGTCCAGATACGCAGTATTTT. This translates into CASSLWASPDTQYF.

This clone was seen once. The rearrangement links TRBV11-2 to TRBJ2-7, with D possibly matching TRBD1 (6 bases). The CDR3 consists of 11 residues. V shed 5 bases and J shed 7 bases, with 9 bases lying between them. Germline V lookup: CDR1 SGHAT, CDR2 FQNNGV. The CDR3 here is CASSPGEEQYF. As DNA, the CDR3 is TGTGCCAGCAGCCCAGGGGAAGAGCAGTACTTC.

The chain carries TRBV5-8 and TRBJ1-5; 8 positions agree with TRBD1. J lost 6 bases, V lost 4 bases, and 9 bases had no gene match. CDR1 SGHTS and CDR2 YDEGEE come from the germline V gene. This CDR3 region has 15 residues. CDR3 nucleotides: TGTGCCAGCAGCCACGGACAGGGAGGGGCTCAGCCCCAGCATTTT. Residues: CASSHGQGGAQPQHF.

The CDR3 DNA is TGTGCCTGGAGTGTAAAGGGGGATCAGCCCCAGCATTTT. It yields the protein CAWSVKGDQPQHF. The chain uses TRBV30 and TRBJ1-5, with D perhaps TRBD1 (6 bases). V was shortened by 0 bases and J by 5 bases, with 8 bases between the two germline ends. The CDR3 covers 13 residues. Per germline, CDR1 GTSNPN and CDR2 SVGIG (reference sequence). Variable domain in full (rest from reference TRBV30 and TRBJ1-5): SQTIHQWPATLVQPVGSPLSLECTVEGTSNPNLYWYRQAAGRGLQLLFYSVGIGQISSEVPQNLSASRPQDRQFILSSKKLLLSDSGFYLCAWSVKGDQPQHFGDGTRLSIL.